This T cell receptor (beta chain) appears in the sequencing data of a study of T cell changes during pregnancy in multiple sclerosis. J gave up 5 bases and V 6 bases, and 7 bases lay outside the gene matches. This CDR3 is 14 amino acids long. In germline, CDR1 is SNHLY, CDR2 FYNNEI. Clones were sequenced by immunoSEQ multiplex PCR, and TCRdb holds only the in-frame ones, with some missing. This table holds tens of thousands of clones, around nine tenths found once. The chain links TRBV2 to TRBJ1-1, with 9 positions matching TRBD1. The sequence came from a female donor in good health, enrolled as a control in a pregnancy study. Sequencing was performed on peripheral blood, taken in the first trimester of pregnancy. The CDR3 DNA sequence: TGTGCCAGCAGCCCTGACAGGGGGTCGACTGAAGCTTTCTTT. Its protein is CASSPDRGSTEAFF.